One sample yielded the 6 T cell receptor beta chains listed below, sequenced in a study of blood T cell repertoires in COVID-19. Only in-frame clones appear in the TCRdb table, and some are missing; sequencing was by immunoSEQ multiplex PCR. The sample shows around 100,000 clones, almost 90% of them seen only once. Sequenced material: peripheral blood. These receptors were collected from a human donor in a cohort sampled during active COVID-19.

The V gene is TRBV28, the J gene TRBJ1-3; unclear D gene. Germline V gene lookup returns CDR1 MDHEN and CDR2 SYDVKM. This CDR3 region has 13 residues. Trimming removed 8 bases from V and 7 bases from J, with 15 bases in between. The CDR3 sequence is CASGRPNGNTIYF. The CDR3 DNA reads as TGTGCCAGCGGCCGACCGAACGGGAACACCATATATTTT.

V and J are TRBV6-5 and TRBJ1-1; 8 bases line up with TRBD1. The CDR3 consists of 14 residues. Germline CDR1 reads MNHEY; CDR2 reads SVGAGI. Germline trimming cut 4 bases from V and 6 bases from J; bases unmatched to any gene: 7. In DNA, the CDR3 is TGTGCCAGCAGTTTGGTCCAGGGGGCCTCTGAAGCTTTCTTT. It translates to CASSLVQGASEAFF.

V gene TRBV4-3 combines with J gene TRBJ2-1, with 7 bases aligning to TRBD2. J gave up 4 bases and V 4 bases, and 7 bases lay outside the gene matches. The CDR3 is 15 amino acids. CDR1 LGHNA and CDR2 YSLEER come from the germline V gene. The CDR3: CASSPGGLLYNEQFF. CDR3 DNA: TGCGCCAGCAGCCCCGGGGGACTACTATACAATGAGCAGTTCTTC.

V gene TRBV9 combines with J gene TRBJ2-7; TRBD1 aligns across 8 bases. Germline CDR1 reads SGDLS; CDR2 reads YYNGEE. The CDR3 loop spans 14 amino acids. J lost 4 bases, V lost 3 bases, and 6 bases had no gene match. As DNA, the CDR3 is TGTGCCAGCAGCGCACAGGGGGTTCGTTACGAGCAGTACTTC. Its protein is CASSAQGVRYEQYF.

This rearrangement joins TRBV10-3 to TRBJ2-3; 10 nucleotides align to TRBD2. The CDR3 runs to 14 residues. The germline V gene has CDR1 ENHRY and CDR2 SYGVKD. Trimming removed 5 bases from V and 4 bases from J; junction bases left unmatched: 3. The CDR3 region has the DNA TGTGCCATCAGTCCGGGACTAGCGTCAGATACGCAGTATTTT. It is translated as CAISPGLASDTQYF.

CDR3 sequence: CASSSRDRGPQPQHF. As DNA, the CDR3 is TGTGCCAGCAGCTCCCGGGACAGGGGGCCTCAGCCCCAGCATTTT. The chain carries TRBV7-8 and TRBJ1-5, with 12 bases identical to TRBD1. The CDR3 covers 15 residues. With V trimmed by 4 bases and J by 6 bases, 4 bases remained unmatched. CDR1 is SGHVS, CDR2 FQNEAQ, per germline.